What follows describes a single T cell receptor (beta chain). The antigen is undetermined. Time point here: week 47, end of study. With topical imiquimod, each dose of the vaccine consisted of 300 ug of mutant IDH1 20-mer peptide. The data were taken from a study of a mutant IDH1 vaccine in newly diagnosed glioma. Study background: Once 4-6 weeks had passed after radiotherapy alone, vaccination started, or it started with temozolomide cycles.

Repertoires were generated with immunoSEQ multiplex PCR, while TCRdb's copy carries only in-frame clones and drops some. This table has tens of thousands of clones, over 75% appearing once. V was shortened by 4 bases and J by 10 bases, with 20 bases between the two germline ends. Germline V CDR1 and CDR2: GTSNPN, SVGIG (reference sequence). The CDR3 is 14 residues long. Study-level points and caveats: Induction of immune responses by the vaccine occurred in approximately 93% of patients.

The receptor was isolated from a man aged 40-49 years with glioma. This chain uses TRBV30 with TRBJ2-1; no clear D gene. The sequenced sample was PBMCs, obtained from a glioma patient whose treatment included an IDH1 peptide vaccine. The CDR3 DNA reads as TGTGCCTGGACCCTAAACGTCCTAGGCAGGGAGCAGTTCTTC. Translated, it gives CAWTLNVLGREQFF.